This T cell receptor (beta chain) derives from a study of blood T cell repertoires in COVID-19. This clone has just one count. The germline V gene has CDR1 MNHEY and CDR2 SVGEGT. The CDR3 length is 14 residues. The V end lost 2 bases, the J end lost 1 base, and 8 bases lay between the germline ends. This table comes from immunoSEQ multiplex PCR, and its TCRdb copy is limited to in-frame clones, with some not included. The profile shows about 91,000 clones, about 85% of them singletons. The chain has TRBV6-2 or TRBV6-3 and TRBJ2-5, with D perhaps TRBD1 (5 bases). Input material: peripheral blood. This TCR was recovered from a man between 70 and 80 years old with acute or convalescent COVID-19. The CDR3 reads CASSYPQGQETQYF. CDR3 in DNA: TGTGCCAGCAGTTACCCCCAGGGCCAAGAGACCCAGTACTTC.